This record looks at one T cell receptor (beta chain) sequence and its context. This CDR3 is 16 amino acids long. V was trimmed by 0 bases and J by 1 base, leaving 12 bases between them. The germline V gene has CDR1 SGHTA and CDR2 FQGNSA. The record originates from a study of T-cell reconstitution after alpha-beta-depleted transplantation in children. The library targeted TCRbeta and was prepared with unique molecular identifiers. One entry per CDR3 protein results from TCRdb running MiXCR on the PCR reads. Among roughly 500,000 distinct CDR3 sequences listed, approximately 29% were seen once. The sample here was PBMCs from the stem cell graft donor, taken from the stem cell graft. The TCR comes from a human donor who donated a stem cell graft to a child with aplastic anemia. The rearrangement links TRBV7-2 to TRBJ1-1; D gene ambiguous. The CDR3 is CASSLAYRARNTEAFF. The CDR3 DNA reads as TGTGCCAGCAGCTTAGCTTATCGGGCGAGGAACACTGAAGCTTTCTTT.